One TCR beta chain is described in this entry. The data were obtained in a study of T cell changes during pregnancy in multiple sclerosis. CDR3 size: 15 residues. V lost 5 bases and J 6 bases, leaving 19 bases between the germline ends. Germline CDR1 is MDHEN and CDR2 is SYDVKM. Generated by immunoSEQ multiplex PCR, the TCRdb table keeps only in-frame clones and is missing some. The sample has some 39,000 clones, 85% to 95% seen once. The chain couples TRBV28 to TRBJ1-2; no firm D call. This receptor was taken from a female donor with multiple sclerosis, enrolled in a pregnancy study. The sample taken for sequencing was PBMCs (not recorded whether the cells were cultured). The DNA for the CDR3 is TGTGCCAGCAGTCTCCCGACGGACCCTCGCCATGGCTACACCTTC. Amino acid sequence: CASSLPTDPRHGYTF.